One sample yielded the 9 T cell receptor beta chains listed below, sequenced in a study of T cells after yellow fever vaccination. TCRdb re-called the 5' RACE reads with MiXCR, one entry per CDR3 protein. The profile shows 300,000 to 350,000 distinct CDR3 sequences, 8.1% of them singletons. The sample here was PBMCs, taken about 49 days after the first yellow fever vaccination. All receptors derive from a man aged 18 to 29 who received the YFV17D yellow fever vaccine.

The chain uses TRBV20-1 and TRBJ1-4; no clear D. The germline gives CDR1 DFQATT, CDR2 SNEGSKA (reference sequence). V shed 1 base and J shed 8 bases, with 8 bases lying between them. This CDR3 is built from 12 residues. CDR3 DNA sequence: TGCAGTGCTAGAGTTGGCAAAGAAAAACTGTTTTTT. It specifies CSARVGKEKLFF.

The chain is built from TRBV5-5 and TRBJ2-7; TRBD1 might be the D (5 bases). CDR3 length: 13 amino acids. V shed 7 bases and J shed 3 bases, with 14 bases lying between them. CDR1 is SGHKS and CDR2 is YYEKEE in the germline V gene (reference sequence). CDR3 protein: CASVFRQGYEQYF. The CDR3 bases are TGTGCCAGCGTTTTCCGGCAGGGCTACGAGCAGTACTTC.

The chain carries TRBV4-1 and TRBJ2-6; possible D gene TRBD1, 5 bases. Germline loops: CDR1 MGHRA, CDR2 YSYEKL. V was trimmed by 4 bases and J by 4 bases, leaving 23 bases between them. The CDR3 runs 19 residues. The CDR3 bases are TGCGCCAGCAGCCGCTGGACACGTCTTGGGTTTCTCGGGGCCAACGTCCTGACTTTC. This gives the protein CASSRWTRLGFLGANVLTF.

The chain joins TRBV13 to TRBJ1-2, with a tentative D call TRBD1 (5 bases). V shed 5 bases and J shed 0 bases, with 16 bases lying between them. Germline V gives CDR1 PRHDT, CDR2 FYEKMQ (reference sequence). The CDR3 loop spans 16 amino acids. The CDR3 sequence: CASSAGSGAPNYGYTF. The CDR3 coding sequence is TGTGCCAGCAGCGCTGGGAGCGGGGCGCCTAACTATGGCTACACCTTC. Together with reference TRBV13 and TRBJ1-2, the CDR3 gives the full variable domain: AAGVIQSPRHLIKEKRETATLKCYPIPRHDTVYWYQQGPGQDPQFLISFYEKMQSDKGSIPDRFSAQQFSDYHSELNMSSLELGDSALYFCASSAGSGAPNYGYTFGSGTRLTVV.

The gene calls are TRBV9 and TRBJ1-3; tentative D call: TRBD1 (5 bases). The CDR3 loop spans 18 amino acids. Germline CDR1 and CDR2: SGDLS and YYNGEE. The V end was cut by 4 bases, the J end by 0 bases, with 20 bases between. CDR3 sequence reads: CASSSNPPGRSSGNTIYF. The CDR3 DNA follows: TGTGCCAGCAGCTCCAACCCTCCAGGGAGGTCCTCTGGAAACACCATATATTTT.

This clonotype was detected many times. The chain is built from TRBV10-2 and TRBJ2-7; no definite D call. V lost 0 bases and J 0 bases, leaving 9 bases between the germline ends. Per germline, CDR1 WSHSY and CDR2 SAAADI. The CDR3 is made up of 15 amino acids. The chain's CDR3 is CASSESPDSSYEQYF. The CDR3 nucleotides are TGCGCCAGCAGTGAGTCGCCCGATTCCTCCTACGAGCAGTACTTC.

A few counts support this clonotype. The V call is TRBV20-1, the J call TRBJ2-3; TRBD2 matches at 9 bases. The CDR3 has 14 amino acids. Looked up from germline, CDR1 is DFQATT and CDR2 is SNEGSKA (reference sequence). The V gene end was trimmed by 5 bases and the J gene end by 6 bases; junction bases not matched to a gene: 9. Here the CDR3 DNA reads TGCAGTGCTCCGGGGAGCGGGGGGTCCGATACGCAGTATTTT. It codes for CSAPGSGGSDTQYF.

CDR3 sequence reads: CASSQSGVSGELFF. Written as DNA, the CDR3 is TGCGCCAGCAGCCAGTCAGGAGTTTCAGGGGAGCTGTTTTTT. This chain uses TRBV5-1 with TRBJ2-2; D gene ambiguous. Germline V gene data show CDR1 as SGHRS and CDR2 as YFSETQ. V was clipped by 4 bases and J by 8 bases, with 15 bases between them. This CDR3 spans 14 amino acids. Looking up the rest from reference TRBV5-1 and TRBJ2-2 gives the full variable domain: KAGVTQTPRYLIKTRGQQVTLSCSPISGHRSVSWYQQTPGQGLQFLFEYFSETQRNKGNFPGRFSGRQFSNSRSEMNVSTLELGDSALYLCASSQSGVSGELFFGEGSRLTVL.

The sample holds a few counts of this clonotype. V is TRBV6-6 and J is TRBJ2-1; TRBD2 is a possible D gene (5 bases). CDR3 length equals 13 residues. With 4 bases removed from V and 8 bases from J, the gap between germline ends came to 12 bases. Looked up from germline, CDR1 is MNHNY and CDR2 is SVGAGI (reference sequence). CDR3 in amino acids: CASSSSTGYEQFF. CDR3 sequence (DNA): TGTGCCAGCAGTTCATCGACGGGGTATGAGCAGTTCTTC.